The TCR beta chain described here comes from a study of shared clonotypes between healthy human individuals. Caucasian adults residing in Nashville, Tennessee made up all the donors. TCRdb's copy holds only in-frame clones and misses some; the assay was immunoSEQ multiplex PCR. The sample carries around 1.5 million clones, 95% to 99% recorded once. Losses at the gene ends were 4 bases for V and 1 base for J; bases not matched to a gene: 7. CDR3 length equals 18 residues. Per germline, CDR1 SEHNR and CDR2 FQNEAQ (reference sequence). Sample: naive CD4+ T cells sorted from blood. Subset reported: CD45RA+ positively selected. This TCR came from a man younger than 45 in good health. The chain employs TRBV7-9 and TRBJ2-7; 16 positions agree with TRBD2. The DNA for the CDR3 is TGTGCCAGCAGCTCACCGGGACTAGCGGGAGGGGCGTCCTACGAGCAGTACTTC. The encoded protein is CASSSPGLAGGASYEQYF.